The 32 T cell receptor beta chains given below trace back to one sample, sequenced in a study of T cell changes during pregnancy in multiple sclerosis. Assay: immunoSEQ multiplex PCR; the TCRdb copy retains only in-frame clones and omits some. Found here are about 92,000 clones, almost 95% of them singletons; the top ten hold 2.2%. This material consisted of peripheral blood, taken in the third trimester of pregnancy. The receptors come from a female donor with multiple sclerosis, enrolled in a pregnancy study.

This sequence joins TRBV7-9 and TRBJ2-1; no firm D call. V gave up 3 bases and J gave up 1 base, with 10 bases separating them. This CDR3 is 15 amino acids long. Germline loops: CDR1 SEHNR, CDR2 FQNEAQ (reference sequence). The CDR3 loop is CASSLFADSYNEQFF. As DNA, the CDR3 is TGTGCCAGCAGCTTGTTCGCAGATTCCTACAATGAGCAGTTCTTC.

The J gene is TRBJ2-7, the V gene TRBV18; 15 bases map to TRBD2. The V segment lost 0 bases and the J segment 1 base; nucleotides outside the gene matches: 4. The length of the CDR3 is 18 residues. The germline CDR1 and CDR2 sequences are KGHSH and LQKENI. CDR3 coding DNA: TGTGCCAGCTCACCACCGGGACTAGCGGGAGGTACGTCCTACGAGCAGTACTTC. This translates into CASSPPGLAGGTSYEQYF.

This chain joins TRBV28 and TRBJ1-2; 12 bases line up with TRBD1. Germline V gene sequence: CDR1 MDHEN, CDR2 SYDVKM. The CDR3 extends over 17 amino acids. Unmatched junction bases numbered 12, after V lost 6 bases and J lost 4 bases. The CDR3 sequence: CASSSVPGQGAGYGYTF. The DNA of the CDR3 is TGTGCCAGCAGCTCCGTTCCGGGACAGGGGGCAGGCTATGGCTACACCTTC.

A single count supports this clone. The chain recombines TRBV6-1 with TRBJ2-7; the match to TRBD2 covers 11 bases. This CDR3 is built from 15 residues. Germline values: CDR1 MNHNS, CDR2 SASEGT. The junction had 2 bases not matched to a gene; V was cut back by 2 bases and J by 2 bases. CDR3 protein: CASSEMGLAAYEQYF. In nucleotides, the CDR3 is TGTGCCAGCAGTGAAATGGGACTAGCGGCCTACGAGCAGTACTTC.

This clone was seen just once. V usage is TRBV29-1 and J usage is TRBJ1-1; 7 bases fit TRBD1. CDR1 and CDR2 from the germline V gene are SQVTM and ANQGSEA. This CDR3 spans 13 amino acids. The J segment lost 8 bases and the V segment lost 7 bases, leaving 13 bases of the junction unmatched. CDR3 in DNA: TGCAGCGCTCTGGACAGGCCTAGAGGGGAAGCTTTCTTT. This encodes CSALDRPRGEAFF.

This clone is a singleton in its sample. The chain uses TRBV6-6 and TRBJ1-1; the D gene is possibly TRBD1 (5 bases). Germline assignment: CDR1 MNHNY and CDR2 SVGAGI (reference sequence). The CDR3 is 16 amino acids. The germline V and J ends were trimmed by 4 bases and 0 bases, with 15 bases remaining between them. The CDR3 is CASSSLWAGMNTEAFF. In DNA form, the CDR3 reads TGTGCCAGCAGTTCCCTGTGGGCAGGGATGAACACTGAAGCTTTCTTT.

The CDR3 loop is CASSTGATNEKLFF. The CDR3, as DNA: TGTGCCAGCAGTACGGGAGCAACTAATGAAAAACTGTTTTTT. The rearrangement joins TRBV28 to TRBJ1-4; D gene uncertain. CDR1 MDHEN and CDR2 SYDVKM come from the germline V gene. Trimming cost V 5 bases and J 0 bases, with 7 bases left between them. This CDR3 contains 14 residues.

The chain links TRBV28 to TRBJ2-3; 9 positions match TRBD2. In germline, CDR1 is MDHEN, CDR2 SYDVKM. The CDR3 contains 17 residues. Trimming took 2 bases from V and 4 from J; bases not matched to a gene: 10. In DNA, the CDR3 is TGTGCCAGCAGTTTAGAGGCTAGCGGGACTTCGGCAGATACGCAGTATTTT. As protein: CASSLEASGTSADTQYF. The variable domain in full, with the rest retrieved from reference TRBV28 and TRBJ2-3, is DVKVTQSSRYLVKRTGEKVFLECVQDMDHENMFWYRQDPGLGLRLIYFSYDVKMKEKGDIPEGYSVSREKKERFSLILESASTNQTSMYLCASSLEASGTSADTQYFGPGTRLTVL.

This chain links TRBV7-9 with TRBJ2-3; tentative D call: TRBD2 (7 bases). Between the trimmed V and J ends, which lost 8 bases and 4 bases, there was a span of 16 bases. This CDR3 comprises 14 residues. Germline V gene lookup returns CDR1 SEHNR and CDR2 FQNEAQ (reference sequence). In nucleotides, the CDR3 is TGTGCCAGCTGGGGGGGGCTTTGGGCAGATACGCAGTATTTT. The encoded protein is CASWGGLWADTQYF.

The rearrangement uses TRBV7-2 and TRBJ2-7; 9 nucleotides agree with TRBD1. This CDR3 is 13 amino acids long. Per germline, CDR1 SGHTA and CDR2 FQGNSA. V was pared by 3 bases and J by 4 bases, with 1 base of the junction left unmatched. CDR3 nucleotides: TGTGCCAGCAGCTTTGGGACAGGGTACGAGCAGTACTTC. This gives the protein CASSFGTGYEQYF.

The chain recombines TRBV10-3 with TRBJ2-3, with TRBD2 identical over 12 bases. Germline trimming cut 11 bases from V and 5 bases from J; bases unmatched to any gene: 8. The CDR3 covers 14 residues. Germline lookup yields CDR1 ENHRY and CDR2 SYGVKD. In DNA form, the CDR3 reads TGTGCCGCGACTAGCGGGAGAAGTGGAGATACGCAGTATTTT. Translated: CAATSGRSGDTQYF.

This sequence joins TRBV9 and TRBJ1-3; 7 bases fit TRBD1. The CDR3 sequence is 14 residues long. Trimming at V came to 4 bases and at J to 2 bases, leaving 3 bases not matched to a gene. Germline V gene lookup returns CDR1 SGDLS and CDR2 YYNGEE. The DNA of the CDR3 is TGTGCCAGCAGCACGGACAGGCCTGGAAACACCATATATTTT. This translates into CASSTDRPGNTIYF.

Concerning this clone itself: The sample has other DNA sequences that encode this CDR3 too. The chain is built from TRBV4-3 and TRBJ2-7; TRBD2 might be the D (5 bases). Germline loops: CDR1 LGHNA, CDR2 YSLEER. The CDR3 consists of 15 residues. Trimming left V 1 base short and J 2 bases short, with 12 bases between. The CDR3 is CASSQGTGGAYEQYF. The CDR3, as DNA: TGCGCCAGCAGCCAAGGGACTGGAGGAGCCTACGAGCAGTACTTC.

This sequence joins TRBV2 and TRBJ2-7, with 11 bases lining up with TRBD2. CDR1 is SNHLY and CDR2 is FYNNEI in the germline V gene. The CDR3 totals 14 residues. V gave up 6 bases and J gave up 7 bases; unmatched junction bases: 8. CDR3 sequence reads: CASSVLAGAFEQYF. DNA for the CDR3: TGTGCCAGCAGCGTACTAGCGGGAGCGTTTGAGCAGTACTTC.

Note on this clone: The junction and the germline gene differ at one end; a read error may be behind it. The V and J genes are TRBV7-7 and TRBJ2-2, with no clear D. This CDR3 has 14 amino acids. From germline, CDR1 is SSHAT and CDR2 FNYEAQ (reference sequence). DNA for the CDR3: TGTGCTAGCAGCTTAGAAGCAATGGTCGGGGAGCTGTTTTTT. Translating it yields CASSLEAMVGELFF.

This clone was found many times. The CDR3 DNA is TGTGCCACCAGCGGGCAGACCTACGAGCAGTACTTC. Translation: CATSGQTYEQYF. V gene TRBV15 combines with J gene TRBJ2-7; D ambiguous. Germline V gene data show CDR1 as LNHNV and CDR2 as YYDKDF (reference sequence). V shed 5 bases and J shed 2 bases, with 7 bases lying between them. The length of the CDR3 is 12 residues.

The V call is TRBV28, the J call TRBJ2-1; maybe TRBD2 (5 bases). Germline CDR1 MDHEN, CDR2 SYDVKM. V was pared by 5 bases and J by 9 bases, with 8 bases between. The CDR3 covers 11 residues. This CDR3 reads CASSRRGEQFF. In DNA form, the CDR3 reads TGTGCCAGCAGTCGACGGGGTGAGCAGTTCTTC.

This chain joins TRBV10-3 and TRBJ2-2; 7 bases line up with TRBD2. Trimming at V came to 2 bases and at J to 4 bases, leaving 4 bases not matched to a gene. Germline-derived CDR1 and CDR2 are ENHRY and SYGVKD. The CDR3 covers 15 residues. DNA for the CDR3: TGTGCCATCAGTGAGGGACTAGGGGTCACCGGGGAGCTGTTTTTT. Encoded protein: CAISEGLGVTGELFF.

The CDR3 loop reads CASSEANKLAGVVDTQYF. Written as DNA, the CDR3 is TGTGCCAGCAGTGAAGCAAACAAACTAGCGGGAGTGGTAGATACGCAGTATTTT. The chain links TRBV2 to TRBJ2-3, with 11 bases identical to TRBD2. The CDR3 has 18 amino acids. Trimming took 0 bases from V and 5 from J; bases not matched to a gene: 10. Looked up from germline, CDR1 is SNHLY and CDR2 is FYNNEI.

The rearrangement uses TRBV6-6 and TRBJ2-4, with TRBD1 identical over 7 bases. The CDR3 runs to 15 residues. J was trimmed by 3 bases and V by 5 bases; bases with no gene match: 7. CDR1 and CDR2 (germline): MNHNY, SVGAGI (reference sequence). CDR3 DNA: TGTGCCAGCAGTCACCAAGGGACAGTCAAAAACATTCAGTACTTC. Encoded protein: CASSHQGTVKNIQYF.

The chain links TRBV29-1 to TRBJ2-7, with TRBD1 identical over 9 bases. Germline assignment: CDR1 SQVTM and CDR2 ANQGSEA. V lost 7 bases and J lost 2; bases outside the gene matches: 9. The length of the CDR3 is 14 residues. In nucleotides, the CDR3 is TGCAGCGCTATGGGGGGGGACAGGGCCTACGAGCAGTACTTC. This codes for CSAMGGDRAYEQYF.

The chain joins TRBV19 to TRBJ2-5, with D tentatively TRBD2 (6 bases). The CDR3 is 13 residues long. V lost 4 bases, J lost 3 bases, and 9 bases lay in between. Germline V gives CDR1 LNHDA, CDR2 SQIVND (reference sequence). The CDR3 nucleotides are TGTGCCAGTAGTAGGGACTCGGAAGAGACCCAGTACTTC. Protein product: CASSRDSEETQYF.

The rearrangement links TRBV7-8 to TRBJ1-4, with a possible D match to TRBD1 (6 bases). Germline assignment: CDR1 SGHVS and CDR2 FQNEAQ. Trimming removed 4 bases at V and 8 bases at J, with 17 bases between. The CDR3 is 15 amino acids. The CDR3: CASSYTGSIGEKLFF. In nucleotides, the CDR3 is TGTGCCAGCAGCTATACAGGGTCGATTGGGGAAAAACTGTTTTTT.

The chain links TRBV28 to TRBJ1-2; D is possibly TRBD1 (5 bases). CDR3 length: 14 residues. Trimming pared 6 bases from V and 6 bases from J, leaving 17 bases between. CDR1 and CDR2 from the germline V gene are MDHEN and SYDVKM. In DNA form, the CDR3 reads TGTGCCAGCAGAGAGACAGCGGGGGGAAATGGCTACACCTTC. Residues: CASRETAGGNGYTF.

The chain uses TRBV6-5 and TRBJ2-1; 7 bases agree with TRBD2. The junction had 5 bases not matched to a gene; V was cut back by 6 bases and J by 6 bases. Germline CDR1 and CDR2: MNHEY and SVGAGI. There are 13 residues in the CDR3. The CDR3 sequence is CASRRAGFNEQFF. The CDR3 DNA reads as TGTGCCAGCAGGAGAGCGGGGTTCAATGAGCAGTTCTTC.

This rearrangement joins TRBV5-1 to TRBJ2-1; 9 bases fit TRBD2. The CDR3 is 18 residues long. The J segment lost 3 bases and the V segment lost 2 bases, leaving 12 bases of the junction unmatched. Per germline, CDR1 SGHRS and CDR2 YFSETQ. This CDR3 reads CASSFPKQETSGYNEQFF. For the CDR3, the DNA is TGCGCCAGCAGCTTTCCTAAGCAGGAGACTAGCGGCTACAATGAGCAGTTCTTC.

DNA for the CDR3: TGTGCCAGTAGTATGGACAGGGGGCTTAGCAATGAGCAGTTCTTC. It yields the protein CASSMDRGLSNEQFF. This chain links TRBV19 with TRBJ2-1; 11 nucleotides line up with TRBD1. This CDR3 is 15 amino acids long. The germline V gene has CDR1 LNHDA and CDR2 SQIVND (reference sequence). V lost 3 bases, J lost 6 bases, and 4 bases stayed unmatched.

This sequence joins TRBV28 and TRBJ2-5, with TRBD2 identical over 8 bases. Germline V gene data show CDR1 as MDHEN and CDR2 as SYDVKM. The J segment lost 2 bases and the V segment lost 3 bases, leaving 5 bases of the junction unmatched. This CDR3 has 15 residues. For the CDR3, the DNA is TGTGCCAGCAGTTTCGGGACTAGGCAGCAAGAGACCCAGTACTTC. This gives the protein CASSFGTRQQETQYF.

The chain has TRBV9 and TRBJ2-7; 12 bases match TRBD2. The ends lost 0 bases at V and 7 bases at J; junction bases unmatched: 8. The CDR3 is 16 residues long. Germline V gives CDR1 SGDLS, CDR2 YYNGEE. CDR3 nucleotide sequence: TGTGCCAGCAGCGTAGGGAGAATTGGACTAGCGGGGGAGCAGTACTTC. As protein: CASSVGRIGLAGEQYF.

This clone appeared a single time. This rearrangement joins TRBV11-2 to TRBJ2-5, with 8 bases fitting TRBD2. CDR3 length: 15 residues. Per the germline V gene, CDR1 is SGHAT and CDR2 is FQNNGV. Trimming took 5 bases from V and 2 from J; bases not matched to a gene: 7. The CDR3 loop reads CASSPGAGVQETQYF. The CDR3 DNA reads as TGTGCCAGCAGCCCGGGAGCGGGGGTACAAGAGACCCAGTACTTC.

The V and J genes are TRBV27 and TRBJ2-1; TRBD2 is a possible D gene (5 bases). V gave up 7 bases and J gave up 2 bases, with 15 bases separating them. CDR3 size: 15 residues. CDR1 and CDR2 from the germline V gene are MNHEY and SMNVEV (reference sequence). This CDR3 is CASNKGQAAYNEQFF. The CDR3 coding sequence is TGTGCCAGCAACAAGGGCCAAGCGGCCTACAATGAGCAGTTCTTC.

CDR3 region: CASSELPGQSYEQYF. Here the CDR3 DNA reads TGTGCCAGCAGTGAGTTGCCAGGCCAGAGCTACGAGCAGTACTTC. The chain recombines TRBV6-1 with TRBJ2-7; D is unclear. The germline gives CDR1 MNHNS, CDR2 SASEGT. This CDR3 contains 15 residues. Between the trimmed V and J ends, which lost 3 bases and 3 bases, there was a span of 15 bases.